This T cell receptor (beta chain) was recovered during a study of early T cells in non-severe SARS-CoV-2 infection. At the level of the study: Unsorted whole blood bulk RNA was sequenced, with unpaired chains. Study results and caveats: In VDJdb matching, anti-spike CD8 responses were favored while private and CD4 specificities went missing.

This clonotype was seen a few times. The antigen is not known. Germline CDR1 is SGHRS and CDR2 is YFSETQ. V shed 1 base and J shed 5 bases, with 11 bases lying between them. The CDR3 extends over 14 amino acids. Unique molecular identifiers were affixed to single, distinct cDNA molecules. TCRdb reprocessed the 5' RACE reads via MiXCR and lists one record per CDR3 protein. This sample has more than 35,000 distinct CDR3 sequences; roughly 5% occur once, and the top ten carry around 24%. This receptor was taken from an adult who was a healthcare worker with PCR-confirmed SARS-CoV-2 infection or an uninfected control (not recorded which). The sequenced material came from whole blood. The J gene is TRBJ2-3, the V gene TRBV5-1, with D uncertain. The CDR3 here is CASSLNAPKDTQYF. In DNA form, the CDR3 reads TGCGCCAGCAGCTTGAACGCTCCTAAAGATACGCAGTATTTT.